The 7 T cell receptor beta chains listed next were all sequenced from one sample in a study of T cells in Graves' hyperthyroidism and ophthalmopathy. The investigators amplified TCR beta CDR3 regions from RNA transcripts. A set of HTBI primers served as the primers for a first-round RT-PCR of the TCR CDR3. TCRdb redid the calling of the multiplex PCR reads with MiXCR, one entry per CDR3 protein. The sample records some 440,000 distinct CDR3 sequences, approximately 14% being singletons. Sequenced input: blood. The source is a woman between 18 and 29 years old with Graves' hyperthyroidism.

This clonotype was recorded many times. This chain joins TRBV9 and TRBJ2-7; 7 bases align to TRBD2. J was trimmed by 3 bases and V by 1 base; bases with no gene match: 7. The CDR3 totals 15 residues. Germline-derived CDR1 and CDR2 are SGDLS and YYNGEE. The CDR3 nucleotides read TGTGCCAGCAGCGTATCCCCTGGGGGGGGCTACGAGCAGTACTTC. Translating gives CASSVSPGGGYEQYF.

This clonotype was counted ten times or more. The rearrangement joins TRBV6-5 to TRBJ1-4; no clear D gene. This CDR3 region has 15 residues. With 0 bases removed from V and 8 bases from J, the gap between germline ends came to 13 bases. The germline gives CDR1 MNHEY, CDR2 SVGAGI. The CDR3 spells CASSYSEGSSEKLFF. The DNA of the CDR3 is TGTGCCAGCAGTTACTCTGAAGGGTCGAGCGAAAAACTGTTTTTT.

The J gene is TRBJ2-6, the V gene TRBV12-3 or TRBV12-4; no definite D call. Trimming took off 2 bases at V and 0 bases at J, with 14 bases between the two ends. This CDR3 is 18 amino acids long. Here the CDR3 DNA reads TGTGCCAGCAGTTTACAAAAGATTTTGGACTCTGGGGCCAACGTCCTGACTTTC. This translates into CASSLQKILDSGANVLTF.

The table lists this clonotype with many counts. This chain links TRBV7-9 with TRBJ1-4; 7 bases agree with TRBD1. The CDR3 is 16 amino acids. V lost 5 bases, J lost 4 bases, and 10 bases stayed unmatched. CDR1 SEHNR and CDR2 FQNEAQ come from the germline V gene (reference sequence). This CDR3 reads CASSPLLGQHNEKLFF. The CDR3 region has the DNA TGTGCCAGCAGCCCTCTCTTGGGACAGCATAATGAAAAACTGTTTTTT.

This clonotype was found many times. The chain is built from TRBV12-3 or TRBV12-4 and TRBJ2-5, with D maybe TRBD2 (7 bases). V was cut by 6 bases and J by 7 bases, with 21 bases left in between. The CDR3 has 15 residues. The DNA of the CDR3 is TGTGCCAGCAGCTGGGAGGGGGAGGGACTTGGGACCCAGTACTTC. Residues: CASSWEGEGLGTQYF.

This clonotype was counted many times. This chain uses TRBV11-1 with TRBJ2-5; D remains ambiguous. This CDR3 region has 12 residues. Trimming took 7 bases from V and 5 from J, leaving 11 bases between them. CDR1 SGHAT and CDR2 FQDESV come from the germline V gene (reference sequence). This CDR3 is CASTLEAETQYF. In nucleotides, the CDR3 is TGTGCCAGCACCCTAGAAGCGGAGACCCAGTACTTC. Drawing the rest from reference TRBV11-1 and TRBJ2-5, the complete variable domain is EAEVAQSPRYKITEKSQAVAFWCDPISGHATLYWYRQILGQGPELLVQFQDESVVDDSQLPKDRFSAERLKGVDSTLKIQPAELGDSAMYLCASTLEAETQYFGPGTRLLVL.

The chain is built from TRBV12-3 or TRBV12-4 and TRBJ1-2, with 10 bases identical to TRBD1. The CDR3 runs 12 residues. V dropped 6 bases and J dropped 11; count of bases not matched to a gene: 6. This CDR3 is CASSWDRGGYTF. The CDR3, as DNA: TGTGCCAGCAGCTGGGACAGGGGAGGTTACACCTTC.